The clone carrying this TCR beta chain was observed many times. TCR beta CDR3 amplification used RNA transcripts. Scientists carried out first-round RT-PCR using HTBI primers and then a second-round multiplex PCR. TCRdb itself ran the multiplex PCR reads through MiXCR, one entry per CDR3 protein. The data show approximately 210,000 distinct CDR3 sequences, with about 22% seen just once and roughly 44% held by the top ten. V gave up 5 bases and J gave up 3 bases, with 11 bases separating them. This CDR3 has 13 residues. Germline loops: CDR1 SEHNR, CDR2 FQNEAQ (reference sequence). The sample comes from a study of Graves' ophthalmopathy and Graves' hyperthyroidism. Other autoimmune disease, uncontrolled infection, pregnancy and lactation led to exclusion. Approximately 10 ml of fresh blood yielded the PBMCs by density gradient.

The specimen sequenced was peripheral blood. This TCR came from a woman aged 45 to 65 with Graves' ophthalmopathy. The rearrangement links TRBV7-9 to TRBJ2-7, with D hard to call. CDR3 in amino acids: CASSTRADYEQYF. The CDR3 DNA reads as TGTGCCAGCAGCACCCGGGCCGACTACGAGCAGTACTTC.